These 31 T cell receptor beta chains were all obtained from the same sample, sequenced in a study of regulatory T cells in long-lasting Graves disease. Time point meaning: newly diagnosed GD, antithyroid drugs for less than 3 months. The authors made the TCR library using RNA they extracted from PBMCs. CDR3-region Arm-PCR and iRepertoire HTBI primers produced the TCR beta libraries. From the multiplex PCR reads, TCRdb called clonotypes with MiXCR, one entry per CDR3 protein. The sample gives hundreds of thousands of distinct CDR3 sequences, 16% of which show up once; approximately 20% is in the top ten. This sample also appeared in a second study, on T cells in Graves' hyperthyroidism and ophthalmopathy.

The sample consisted of peripheral blood mononuclear cells (PBMCs), taken at new diagnosis, from a patient treated with antithyroid drugs. These receptors all come from a woman aged 30 to 39 with Graves disease.

This clonotype was observed a handful of times. The rearrangement joins TRBV5-1 to TRBJ2-6, with D maybe TRBD1 (6 bases). Trimming stripped 2 bases from V and 0 bases from J, with 9 bases between. Germline V gene data show CDR1 as SGHRS and CDR2 as YFSETQ. The CDR3 length is 16 residues. This CDR3 reads CASSFSGASGANVLTF. In nucleotides, the CDR3 is TGCGCCAGCAGCTTTTCAGGGGCCTCTGGGGCCAACGTCCTGACTTTC.

This clonotype was seen once. The J gene is TRBJ2-2, the V gene TRBV5-1, with D perhaps being TRBD1 or TRBD2 (5 bases each). In germline, CDR1 is SGHRS, CDR2 YFSETQ. The CDR3 is 16 residues long. The germline V and J ends were trimmed by 0 bases and 6 bases, with 15 bases remaining between them. CDR3 residues: CASSLGRGWDAGELFF. The CDR3 DNA is TGCGCCAGCAGCTTGGGTCGGGGATGGGACGCCGGGGAGCTGTTTTTT.

Only a few counts were recorded for this clonotype. This rearrangement joins TRBV7-9 to TRBJ1-2; TRBD1 matches at 7 bases. After removal of 3 bases from V and 4 bases from J, the junction contained 20 bases not matched to a gene. This CDR3 is built from 19 residues. Germline CDR1 reads SEHNR; CDR2 reads FQNEAQ (reference sequence). In nucleotides, the CDR3 is TGTGCCAGCAGCTTCCATCTTGGTCTCGGGGACAGAGACTCCTATGGCTACACCTTC. As protein: CASSFHLGLGDRDSYGYTF.

The rearrangement uses TRBV5-5 and TRBJ2-4, with D perhaps matching TRBD2 (5 bases). The germline V gene encodes CDR1 SGHKS and CDR2 YYEKEE (reference sequence). The CDR3 is 13 residues long. V lost 5 bases to trimming and J lost 9 bases, with 15 bases between them. The CDR3 is CASRRSPEGIQYF. The CDR3 nucleotides read TGTGCCAGCAGGCGGTCCCCCGAGGGCATTCAGTACTTC.

This chain connects TRBV12-3 or TRBV12-4 to TRBJ2-1; no definite D call. This CDR3 spans 10 amino acids. Trimming cost V 5 bases and J 13 bases, with 9 bases left between them. CDR3 loop: CASSRHRQFF. Here the CDR3 DNA reads TGTGCCAGCAGTCGACATAGACAGTTCTTC.

There are many counts of this clonotype. V and J are TRBV7-8 and TRBJ2-1; possibly TRBD2 for D (5 bases). CDR1 SGHVS and CDR2 FQNEAQ come from the germline V gene. CDR3 length: 15 amino acids. V lost 2 bases, J lost 2 bases, and 10 bases lay in between. The CDR3 loop reads CASSLTGSPYNEQFF. In nucleotides, the CDR3 is TGTGCCAGCAGCTTAACGGGGTCCCCCTACAATGAGCAGTTCTTC.

This clonotype was recorded many times. The chain has TRBV28 and TRBJ2-1, with 11 bases aligning to TRBD2. V lost 6 bases to trimming and J lost 5 bases; unmatched junction nucleotides: 6. The germline CDR1 and CDR2 sequences are MDHEN and SYDVKM. The CDR3 length is 15 residues. The CDR3 DNA sequence: TGTGCCAGCAGCCTGCTAGCGGGGGGAAACAATGAGCAGTTCTTC. Its protein product is CASSLLAGGNNEQFF.

This clonotype was seen repeatedly, ten times or more. The V call is TRBV6-6, the J call TRBJ1-2; D is unclear. The CDR3 totals 15 residues. Germline loops: CDR1 MNHNY, CDR2 SVGAGI (reference sequence). Trimming took 0 bases from V and 1 from J, leaving 9 bases between them. CDR3 nucleotides: TGTGCCAGCAGTTACTCGACACACGGTAACTATGGCTACACCTTC. It specifies CASSYSTHGNYGYTF.

This chain links TRBV18 with TRBJ1-1; TRBD1 agrees at 7 bases. There are 13 residues in the CDR3. Germline V gene lookup returns CDR1 KGHSH and CDR2 LQKENI. V gave up 5 bases and J gave up 3 bases; unmatched junction bases: 3. CDR3 sequence (DNA): TGTGCCAGCTCAAAGGGGGCCTACACTGAAGCTTTCTTT. This codes for CASSKGAYTEAFF.

Only a few counts were recorded for this clonotype. The chain joins TRBV19 to TRBJ2-1; TRBD2 matches 10 bases. After removal of 4 bases from V and 3 bases from J, the junction contained 12 bases not matched to a gene. The germline V gene has CDR1 LNHDA and CDR2 SQIVND (reference sequence). The CDR3 contains 18 residues. CDR3 DNA: TGTGCCAGTAGTAAGAGACCGGGGACTAGCGCTAACTACAATGAGCAGTTCTTC. This translates into CASSKRPGTSANYNEQFF.

The table lists this clonotype with many counts. The rearrangement joins TRBV28 to TRBJ2-3; TRBD1 might be the D (5 bases). From germline, CDR1 is MDHEN and CDR2 SYDVKM. The CDR3 runs 14 residues. Deletions cut 2 bases from V and 4 bases from J, with 10 bases between. The CDR3 DNA reads TGTGCCAGCAGTTTAGTGCAGGGCGCAGATACGCAGTATTTT. Protein sequence: CASSLVQGADTQYF.

This chain connects TRBV28 to TRBJ2-7, with TRBD2 matching over 9 bases. CDR1 is MDHEN and CDR2 is SYDVKM in the germline V gene. Trimming cost V 7 bases and J 6 bases; bases outside gene matches: 16. This CDR3 is 16 amino acids long. The chain's CDR3 is CASKGGGGRAGGEQYF. Here the CDR3 DNA reads TGTGCCAGCAAGGGTGGCGGCGGGAGGGCCGGGGGCGAGCAGTACTTC.

The CDR3 bases are TGTGCCACCAGTGATTCGCGACTAGCGGGAGTGGGTGAGCAGTACTTC. Amino acid sequence: CATSDSRLAGVGEQYF. The chain employs TRBV24-1 and TRBJ2-7; the match to TRBD2 covers 12 bases. The CDR3 is made up of 16 amino acids. The V gene end was trimmed by 2 bases and the J gene end by 7 bases; junction bases not matched to a gene: 8. The V gene's germline CDR1 is KGHDR and CDR2 SFDVKD.

Turning to this clonotype: A much more abundant neighbour one base away suggests this may be a read error. The V call is TRBV15, the J call TRBJ2-7, with 10 bases matching TRBD1. The CDR3 sequence is 14 residues long. Germline-derived CDR1 and CDR2 are LNHNV and YYDKDF (reference sequence). V gave up 5 bases and J gave up 2 bases; unmatched junction bases: 3. DNA of the CDR3: TGTGCCACCAGCCCGGGACAGGGGACCTACGAGCAGTACTTC. Its protein product is CATSPGQGTYEQYF.

The sample holds many counts of this clonotype. The V and J genes are TRBV30 and TRBJ1-2, with D possibly TRBD1 on 5 matching bases. The V and J ends lost 5 bases and 4 bases respectively, with 11 bases between them. The germline CDR1 and CDR2 sequences are GTSNPN and SVGIG (reference sequence). The CDR3 sequence is 12 residues long. DNA of the CDR3: TGTGCCTGGCGGGACCGACGCTATGGCTACACCTTC. It translates to CAWRDRRYGYTF.

This clonotype was observed a handful of times. The V call is TRBV24-1, the J call TRBJ2-1; D gene unclear. Germline V gene sequence: CDR1 KGHDR, CDR2 SFDVKD. Trimming pared 9 bases from V and 1 base from J, leaving 12 bases between. The length of the CDR3 is 14 residues. The CDR3 loop reads CATRKGSSYNEQFF. DNA for the CDR3: TGTGCCACCCGAAAAGGTTCTTCCTACAATGAGCAGTTCTTC.

The chain combines TRBV12-3 or TRBV12-4 with TRBJ2-1; 8 bases agree with TRBD2. The junction had 5 bases not matched to a gene; V was cut back by 5 bases and J by 11 bases. The CDR3 spans 12 residues. The CDR3 sequence is CASSPIAGQQFF. As DNA, the CDR3 is TGTGCCAGCAGTCCTATAGCGGGACAGCAGTTCTTC.

This clonotype has a count of ten or more. The chain employs TRBV6-1 and TRBJ1-2; TRBD1 matches 8 bases. J gave up 5 bases and V 6 bases, and 8 bases lay outside the gene matches. Germline CDR1 and CDR2: MNHNS and SASEGT. The CDR3 runs 14 residues. The CDR3 bases are TGTGCCAGCAGCAATACAGGGGGGGCTTATGGCTACACCTTC. Translating it yields CASSNTGGAYGYTF.

This chain connects TRBV18 to TRBJ2-7, with 7 bases aligning to TRBD1. Losses at the gene ends were 2 bases for V and 7 bases for J; bases not matched to a gene: 11. Looked up from germline, CDR1 is KGHSH and CDR2 is LQKENI. The length of the CDR3 is 15 residues. The CDR3 DNA follows: TGTGCCAGCTCACCATCCGGGACAGTCTCTCGGGAGCAGTACTTC. This gives the protein CASSPSGTVSREQYF.

This clonotype was seen many times. The chain is built from TRBV28 and TRBJ2-2; D possibly uses TRBD1 or TRBD2 (5 bases each). Trimming took 8 bases from V and 4 from J, leaving 35 bases between them. The CDR3 sequence is 21 residues long. CDR1 and CDR2 from the germline V gene are MDHEN and SYDVKM. CDR3 region: CASRHRNSEEHWGYSTGELFF. CDR3 DNA sequence: TGTGCCAGCCGGCATCGGAATAGCGAGGAGCATTGGGGGTATAGCACCGGGGAGCTGTTTTTT.

The rearrangement links TRBV30 to TRBJ1-5, with TRBD1 matching 8 bases. J was trimmed by 6 bases and V by 0 bases; bases with no gene match: 7. CDR3 size: 15 residues. Germline CDR1 and CDR2: GTSNPN and SVGIG (reference sequence). Written as DNA, the CDR3 is TGTGCCTGGAGTGTACCGGGGACAGGTACTCAGCCCCAGCATTTT. This gives the protein CAWSVPGTGTQPQHF.

This clonotype was counted a few times. The rearrangement links TRBV7-2 to TRBJ2-5; 10 bases line up with TRBD1. V was pared by 5 bases and J by 5 bases, with 11 bases of the junction left unmatched. CDR1 and CDR2 (germline): SGHTA, FQGNSA. This CDR3 has 16 residues. This chain's CDR3 is CASSLVGQGTRETQYF. The CDR3, as DNA: TGTGCCAGCAGCCTAGTGGGACAGGGGACGAGGGAGACCCAGTACTTC. The full variable domain, completed using reference TRBV7-2 and TRBJ2-5, is GAGVSQSPSNKVTEKGKDVELRCDPISGHTALYWYRQSLGQGLEFLIYFQGNSAPDKSGLPSDRFSAERTGGSVSTLTIQRTQQEDSAVYLCASSLVGQGTRETQYFGPGTRLLVL.

This clonotype showed up many times. This sequence joins TRBV7-3 and TRBJ2-5; TRBD2 matches at 8 bases. Losses at the gene ends were 3 bases for V and 4 bases for J; bases not matched to a gene: 7. Germline-derived CDR1 and CDR2 are SGHTA and FQGTGA. The length of the CDR3 is 15 residues. The CDR3 reads CASSFLAGGLETQYF. CDR3 sequence (DNA): TGTGCCAGCAGCTTTCTGGCGGGAGGACTAGAGACCCAGTACTTC.

This clonotype was recorded at least ten times. V gene TRBV30 combines with J gene TRBJ1-5, with D uncertain. Germline V gene lookup returns CDR1 GTSNPN and CDR2 SVGIG (reference sequence). The CDR3 contains 13 residues. The V and J ends lost 0 bases and 4 bases respectively, with 7 bases between them. The CDR3 sequence is CAWSVTGNQPQHF. The CDR3 DNA reads as TGTGCCTGGAGTGTAACGGGGAATCAGCCCCAGCATTTT. Using reference TRBV30 and TRBJ1-5 for the parts outside the CDR3, the full variable domain is SQTIHQWPATLVQPVGSPLSLECTVEGTSNPNLYWYRQAAGRGLQLLFYSVGIGQISSEVPQNLSASRPQDRQFILSSKKLLLSDSGFYLCAWSVTGNQPQHFGDGTRLSIL.

This clonotype appeared a few times. The rearrangement joins TRBV7-2 to TRBJ2-7, with 14 bases lining up with TRBD2. From germline, CDR1 is SGHTA and CDR2 FQGNSA. V shed 6 bases, J shed 6 bases, and the junction held 4 bases outside the gene matches. This CDR3 is built from 14 residues. The CDR3 protein is CASSLGLAGVEQYF. CDR3 DNA: TGTGCCAGCAGTTTGGGACTAGCGGGAGTCGAGCAGTACTTC. The full variable domain, with the rest looked up from reference TRBV7-2 and TRBJ2-7, is GAGVSQSPSNKVTEKGKDVELRCDPISGHTALYWYRQSLGQGLEFLIYFQGNSAPDKSGLPSDRFSAERTGGSVSTLTIQRTQQEDSAVYLCASSLGLAGVEQYFGPGTRLTVT.

This chain connects TRBV27 to TRBJ2-1; possibly TRBD1 for D (5 bases). Germline V gene data show CDR1 as MNHEY and CDR2 as SMNVEV (reference sequence). V lost 6 bases and J 13 bases, leaving 19 bases between the germline ends. The CDR3 extends over 13 amino acids. This chain's CDR3 is CASSKAGFGGQFF. CDR3 DNA sequence: TGTGCCAGCAGCAAAGCAGGGTTCGGTGGTCAGTTCTTC.

At least ten counts were recorded for this clonotype. The V call is TRBV6-5, the J call TRBJ2-5; 13 bases are shared with TRBD2. The CDR3 runs 18 residues. Trimming at V came to 2 bases and at J to 4 bases, leaving 10 bases not matched to a gene. CDR1 MNHEY and CDR2 SVGAGI come from the germline V gene. CDR3 sequence: CASSYRGTSGMEGETQYF. The CDR3 nucleotides read TGTGCCAGCAGTTACCGGGGGACTAGCGGGATGGAAGGAGAGACCCAGTACTTC.

This clonotype occurred many times. DNA for the CDR3: TGCAGTGCTAGATATGAGACAGGGAGCGGATCAGATACGCAGTATTTT. Its translation is CSARYETGSGSDTQYF. The chain uses TRBV20-1 and TRBJ2-3; 7 nucleotides match TRBD1. The CDR3 has 16 amino acids. The V segment lost 2 bases and the J segment 4 bases; nucleotides outside the gene matches: 12. The V gene's germline CDR1 is DFQATT and CDR2 SNEGSKA (reference sequence).

The rearrangement links TRBV28 to TRBJ2-7; D not resolved. The CDR3 spans 15 residues. V was pared by 3 bases and J by 0 bases, with 12 bases between. Germline V gene sequence: CDR1 MDHEN, CDR2 SYDVKM. DNA for the CDR3: TGTGCCAGCAGTTTGCACGAAGGCGGCTCCTACGAGCAGTACTTC. It is translated as CASSLHEGGSYEQYF. Full variable domain (outside the CDR3, taken from reference TRBV28 and TRBJ2-7): DVKVTQSSRYLVKRTGEKVFLECVQDMDHENMFWYRQDPGLGLRLIYFSYDVKMKEKGDIPEGYSVSREKKERFSLILESASTNQTSMYLCASSLHEGGSYEQYFGPGTRLTVT.

This clonotype was seen once. No DNA is shown, since the ends of the CDR3 on it are uncertain; the CDR3 is the one TCRdb lists. V gene TRBV30 combines with J gene TRBJ2-5; the D call of TRBD2 is as the table states it, not checked on the DNA. Germline assignment: CDR1 GTSNPN and CDR2 SVGIG (reference sequence). The CDR3 spans 15 residues, counting both ends. CDR3 residues: CAWSVGSGTQETQYF.

In its sample, this clonotype was seen many times. This sequence joins TRBV27 and TRBJ1-1, with D possibly matching TRBD1 (6 bases). Deletions cut 4 bases from V and 6 bases from J, with 15 bases between. Germline values: CDR1 MNHEY, CDR2 SMNVEV (reference sequence). The CDR3 is 14 amino acids. CDR3 amino acids: CASSSYRELAEAFF. The CDR3, as DNA: TGTGCCAGCAGTTCCTACAGGGAATTAGCTGAAGCTTTCTTT.